Shown below are 10 T cell receptor beta chains from a single sample sequenced in a study of cytomegalovirus exposure and HLA in healthy donors. The study ran its PCR with 60 Vbeta and 13 Jbeta primers. TCRdb's table, derived via immunoSEQ multiplex PCR, lists solely in-frame clones and lacks some. Of around 150,000 clones in the sample, less than 90% were seen once. The source material was PBMCs. These receptors were obtained from a male donor in good health and CMV-seropositive.

There are a few counts of this clone. The CDR3 DNA reads TGTGCCAGCAGTGAAGGACAGGGTAGTCAGCCCCAGCATTTT. Translated: CASSEGQGSQPQHF. The chain carries TRBV6-1 and TRBJ1-5, with TRBD1 matching 7 bases. After removal of 1 base from V and 6 bases from J, the junction contained 3 bases not matched to a gene. CDR1 is MNHNS and CDR2 is SASEGT in the germline V gene. This CDR3 comprises 14 residues.

This clone was counted between two and nine times. The V gene is TRBV12-5, the J gene TRBJ2-1, with D possibly matching TRBD1 (6 bases). Trimming stripped 6 bases from V and 3 bases from J, with 9 bases between. Germline assignment: CDR1 LGHNT and CDR2 FRNRAP. The CDR3 length is 13 residues. DNA of the CDR3: TGTGCTAGTGGACAGGGCTTCTACAATGAGCAGTTCTTC. It encodes CASGQGFYNEQFF.

The sample holds a few counts of this clone. The chain is built from TRBV19 and TRBJ2-1; tentatively, D is TRBD2 (5 bases). CDR3 length: 12 residues. CDR1 is LNHDA and CDR2 is SQIVND in the germline V gene (reference sequence). The germline V and J ends were trimmed by 6 bases and 6 bases, with 9 bases remaining between them. This CDR3 is CASSPSFNEQFF. The CDR3, as DNA: TGTGCCAGTAGCCCTAGCTTCAATGAGCAGTTCTTC.

V usage is TRBV4-1 and J usage is TRBJ2-4; D remains ambiguous. The CDR3 covers 13 residues. Germline CDR1 is MGHRA and CDR2 is YSYEKL. Trimming pared 0 bases from V and 11 bases from J, leaving 11 bases between. The CDR3 nucleotides are TGCGCCAGCAGCCAAGAGTTGCAGATCGTTCAGTACTTC. As protein: CASSQELQIVQYF.

The rearrangement uses TRBV7-2 and TRBJ1-5; D uncertain. Germline CDR1 reads SGHTA; CDR2 reads FQGNSA. Trimming removed 1 base from V and 5 bases from J, with 9 bases in between. The CDR3 totals 14 residues. CDR3: CASSLEQNYQPQHF. CDR3 in DNA: TGTGCCAGCAGCTTAGAACAGAATTATCAGCCCCAGCATTTT. Filled out from reference TRBV7-2 and TRBJ1-5, the complete variable domain reads GAGVSQSPSNKVTEKGKDVELRCDPISGHTALYWYRQSLGQGLEFLIYFQGNSAPDKSGLPSDRFSAERTGGSVSTLTIQRTQQEDSAVYLCASSLEQNYQPQHFGDGTRLSIL.

This clone was recorded a few times. This chain connects TRBV4-1 to TRBJ2-3; D is uncertain. Germline V CDR1 and CDR2: MGHRA, YSYEKL. With 5 bases removed from V and 0 bases from J, the gap between germline ends came to 9 bases. CDR3 size: 14 residues. Here the CDR3 DNA reads TGCGCCAGCAGCTATAGACAAAGCACAGATACGCAGTATTTT. It specifies CASSYRQSTDTQYF.

The V gene is TRBV29-1, the J gene TRBJ2-3; D unclear. Trimming took off 2 bases at V and 9 bases at J, with 9 bases between the two ends. Germline CDR1 SQVTM, CDR2 ANQGSEA. This CDR3 is built from 11 residues. The CDR3 nucleotides are TGCAGCGTTGAAAACCCCAGGACGCAGTATTTT. Translated, it gives CSVENPRTQYF.

This clone was detected only a few times. This chain connects TRBV2 to TRBJ2-5; no firm D call. The CDR3 contains 12 residues. The germline V and J ends were trimmed by 5 bases and 4 bases, with 8 bases remaining between them. Looked up from germline, CDR1 is SNHLY and CDR2 is FYNNEI. As DNA, the CDR3 is TGTGCCAGCAGTCCGAACGGAGAGACCCAGTACTTC. As protein: CASSPNGETQYF.

This clone occurred once. The V gene is TRBV5-4, the J gene TRBJ2-7, with 10 bases identical to TRBD1. Germline CDR1 and CDR2: SGHNT and YYREEE (reference sequence). Trimming removed 4 bases from V and 5 bases from J; junction bases left unmatched: 9. There are 15 residues in the CDR3. This chain's CDR3 is CASSLTGTGVHEQYF. The CDR3 DNA is TGTGCCAGCAGCCTCACCGGGACAGGGGTTCACGAGCAGTACTTC.

The chain recombines TRBV18 with TRBJ2-5; 8 positions match TRBD1. The closer fit of TRBJ2-7 to the DNA end suggests the J call may be wrong. The CDR3 is 13 amino acids. CDR1 and CDR2 from the germline V gene are KGHSH and LQKENI. The CDR3 coding sequence is TGTGCCAGCTCACTCCCGGACAGGGACGAGCAGTACTTC. This sequence encodes CASSLPDRDEQYF.